The TCR beta chain described here comes from a study of blood T cell repertoires in COVID-19. Turning to the study itself: Acute and convalescent COVID-19 samples came from the United States, Italy and Spain.

Repertoires were generated with immunoSEQ multiplex PCR, while TCRdb's copy carries only in-frame clones and drops some. This sample carries around 37,000 clones, roughly nine tenths of them seen once, and the ten largest clones take about 19%. This TCR was recovered from a man aged 55-75 years with acute or convalescent COVID-19. Material: peripheral blood.

DNA of the CDR3: TGCGCCAGCAGACCTGGGACAGGGAGCTCTCTGAACACTGAAGCTTTCTTT. Translation: CASRPGTGSSLNTEAFF. The chain employs TRBV5-1 and TRBJ1-1, with 9 bases fitting TRBD1. This CDR3 contains 17 residues. Germline CDR1 and CDR2: SGHRS and YFSETQ. V was pared by 5 bases and J by 0 bases, with 11 bases of the junction left unmatched.